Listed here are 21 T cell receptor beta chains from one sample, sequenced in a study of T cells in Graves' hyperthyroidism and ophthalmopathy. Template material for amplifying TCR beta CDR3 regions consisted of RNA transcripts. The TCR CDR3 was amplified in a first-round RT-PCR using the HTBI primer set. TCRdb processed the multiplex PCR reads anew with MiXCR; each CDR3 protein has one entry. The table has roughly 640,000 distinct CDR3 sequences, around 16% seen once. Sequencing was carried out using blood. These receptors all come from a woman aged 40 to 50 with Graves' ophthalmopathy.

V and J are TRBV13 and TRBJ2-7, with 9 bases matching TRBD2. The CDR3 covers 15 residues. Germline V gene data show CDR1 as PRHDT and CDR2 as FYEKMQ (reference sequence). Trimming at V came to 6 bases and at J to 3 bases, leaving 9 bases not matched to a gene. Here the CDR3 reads CASSSMREGIYEQYF. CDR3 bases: TGTGCCAGCAGTTCTATGCGGGAGGGAATCTACGAGCAGTACTTC.

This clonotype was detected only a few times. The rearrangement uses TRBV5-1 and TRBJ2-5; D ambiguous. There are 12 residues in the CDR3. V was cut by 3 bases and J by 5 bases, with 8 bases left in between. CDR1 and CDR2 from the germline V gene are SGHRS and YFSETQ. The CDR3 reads CASSWNRETQYF. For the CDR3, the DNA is TGCGCCAGCAGCTGGAACCGGGAGACCCAGTACTTC.

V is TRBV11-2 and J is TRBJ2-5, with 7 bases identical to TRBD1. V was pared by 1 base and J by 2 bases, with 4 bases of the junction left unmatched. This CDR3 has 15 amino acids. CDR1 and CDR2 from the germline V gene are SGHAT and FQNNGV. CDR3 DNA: TGTGCCAGCAGCTTAGCCCTGGGACAGCAAGAGACCCAGTACTTC. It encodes CASSLALGQQETQYF. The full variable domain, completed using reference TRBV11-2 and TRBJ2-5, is EAGVAQSPRYKIIEKRQSVAFWCNPISGHATLYWYQQILGQGPKLLIQFQNNGVVDDSQLPKDRFSAERLKGVDSTLKIQPAKLEDSAVYLCASSLALGQQETQYFGPGTRLLVL.

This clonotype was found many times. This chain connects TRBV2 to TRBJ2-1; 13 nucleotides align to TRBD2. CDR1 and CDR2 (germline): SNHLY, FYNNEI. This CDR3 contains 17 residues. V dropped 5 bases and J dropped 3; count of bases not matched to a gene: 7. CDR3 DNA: TGTGCCAGCAGTTTCGGACTAGCGGGAGCGAACTACAATGAGCAGTTCTTC. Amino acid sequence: CASSFGLAGANYNEQFF. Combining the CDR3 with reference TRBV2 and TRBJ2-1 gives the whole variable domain EPEVTQTPSHQVTQMGQEVILRCVPISNHLYFYWYRQILGQKVEFLVSFYNNEISEKSEIFDDQFSVERPDGSNFTLKIRSTKLEDSAMYFCASSFGLAGANYNEQFFGPGTRLTVL.

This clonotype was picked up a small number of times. The CDR3 sequence is CASSNSRDRGETQYF. In nucleotides, the CDR3 is TGTGCCAGCAGTAATTCCCGGGACAGGGGAGAGACCCAGTACTTC. V gene TRBV6-1 combines with J gene TRBJ2-5; TRBD1 matches at 10 bases. V lost 5 bases, J lost 4 bases, and 7 bases stayed unmatched. Germline V gives CDR1 MNHNS, CDR2 SASEGT. The CDR3 loop spans 15 amino acids.

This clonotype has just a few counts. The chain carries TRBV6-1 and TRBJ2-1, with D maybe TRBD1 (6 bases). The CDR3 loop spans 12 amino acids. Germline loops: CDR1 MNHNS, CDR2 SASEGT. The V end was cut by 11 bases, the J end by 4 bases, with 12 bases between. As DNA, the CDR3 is TGTGCCGCCGGGACACGATACAATGAGCAGTTCTTC. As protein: CAAGTRYNEQFF.

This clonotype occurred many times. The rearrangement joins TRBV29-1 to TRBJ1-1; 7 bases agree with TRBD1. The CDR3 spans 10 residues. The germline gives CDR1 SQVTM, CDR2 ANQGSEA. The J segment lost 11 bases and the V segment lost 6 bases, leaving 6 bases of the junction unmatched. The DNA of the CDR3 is TGCAGCGTAGACAGGGTTACGGCTTTCTTT. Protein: CSVDRVTAFF.

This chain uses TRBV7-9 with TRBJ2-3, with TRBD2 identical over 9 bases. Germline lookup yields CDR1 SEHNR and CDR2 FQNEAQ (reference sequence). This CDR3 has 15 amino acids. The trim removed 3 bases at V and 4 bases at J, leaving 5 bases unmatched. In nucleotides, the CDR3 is TGTGCCAGCAGCTTTGGCGGGAGGGCTCCAGATACGCAGTATTTT. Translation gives CASSFGGRAPDTQYF. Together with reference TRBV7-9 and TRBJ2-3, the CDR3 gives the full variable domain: DTGVSQNPRHKITKRGQNVTFRCDPISEHNRLYWYRQTLGQGPEFLTYFQNEAQLEKSRLLSDRFSAERPKGSFSTLEIQRTEQGDSAMYLCASSFGGRAPDTQYFGPGTRLTVL.

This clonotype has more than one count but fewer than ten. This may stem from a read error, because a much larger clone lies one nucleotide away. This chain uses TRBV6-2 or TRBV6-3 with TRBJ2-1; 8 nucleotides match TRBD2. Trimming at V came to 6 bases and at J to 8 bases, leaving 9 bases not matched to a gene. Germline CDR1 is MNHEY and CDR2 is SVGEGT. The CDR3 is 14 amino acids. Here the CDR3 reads CASRRTGGGYEQFF. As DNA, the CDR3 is TGTGCCAGCAGACGGACTGGCGGGGGGTATGAGCAGTTCTTC.

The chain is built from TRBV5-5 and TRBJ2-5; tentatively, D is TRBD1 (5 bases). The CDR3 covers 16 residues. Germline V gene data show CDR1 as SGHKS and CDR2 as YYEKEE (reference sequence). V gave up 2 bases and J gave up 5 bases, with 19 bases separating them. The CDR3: CASSLRPNQAGETQYF. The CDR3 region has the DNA TGTGCCAGCAGCTTACGTCCTAATCAGGCAGGGGAGACCCAGTACTTC. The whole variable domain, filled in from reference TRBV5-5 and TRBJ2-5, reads DAGVTQSPTHLIKTRGQQVTLRCSPISGHKSVSWYQQVLGQGPQFIFQYYEKEERGRGNFPDRFSARQFPNYSSELNVNALLLGDSALYLCASSLRPNQAGETQYFGPGTRLLVL.

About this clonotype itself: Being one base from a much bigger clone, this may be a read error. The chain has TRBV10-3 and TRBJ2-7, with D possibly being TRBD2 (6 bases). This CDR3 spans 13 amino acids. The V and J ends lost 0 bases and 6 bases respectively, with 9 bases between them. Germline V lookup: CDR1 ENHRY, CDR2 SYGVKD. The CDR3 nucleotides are TGTGCCATCAGTGAGTCGGTGGGGGGCGAGCAGTACTTC. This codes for CAISESVGGEQYF.

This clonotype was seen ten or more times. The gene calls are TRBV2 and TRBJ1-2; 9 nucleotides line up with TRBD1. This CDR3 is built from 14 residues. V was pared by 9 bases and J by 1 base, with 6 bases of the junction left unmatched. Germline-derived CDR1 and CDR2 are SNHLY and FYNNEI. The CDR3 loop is CARTGTGNNYGYTF. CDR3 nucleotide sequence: TGTGCCAGAACCGGGACAGGGAATAACTATGGCTACACCTTC.

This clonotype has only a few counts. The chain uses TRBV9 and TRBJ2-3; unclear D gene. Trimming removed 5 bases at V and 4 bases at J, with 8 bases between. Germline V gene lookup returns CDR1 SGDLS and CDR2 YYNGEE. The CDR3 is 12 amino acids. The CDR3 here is CASSASPDTQYF. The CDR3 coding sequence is TGTGCCAGCAGTGCTAGTCCAGATACGCAGTATTTT.

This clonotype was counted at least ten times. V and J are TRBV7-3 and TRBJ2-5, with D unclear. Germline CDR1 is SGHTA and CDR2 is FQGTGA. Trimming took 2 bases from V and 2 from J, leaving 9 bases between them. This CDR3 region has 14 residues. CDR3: CASSLYGPQETQYF. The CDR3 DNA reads TGTGCCAGCAGCTTATATGGCCCGCAAGAGACCCAGTACTTC.

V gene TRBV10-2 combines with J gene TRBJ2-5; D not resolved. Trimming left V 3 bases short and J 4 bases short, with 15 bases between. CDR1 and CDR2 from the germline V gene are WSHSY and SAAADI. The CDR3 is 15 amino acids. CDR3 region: CASSDRARKGETQYF. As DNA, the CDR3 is TGCGCCAGCAGTGATCGGGCAAGGAAGGGAGAGACCCAGTACTTC.

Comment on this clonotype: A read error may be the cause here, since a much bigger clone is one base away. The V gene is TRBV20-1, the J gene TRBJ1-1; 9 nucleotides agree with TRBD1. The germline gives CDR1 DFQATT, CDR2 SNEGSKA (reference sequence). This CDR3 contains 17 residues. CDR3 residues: CSASLRRSGQGDTEALF. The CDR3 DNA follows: TGCAGTGCTAGCCTTAGGCGTTCGGGACAGGGCGACACTGAAGCTCTCTTT.

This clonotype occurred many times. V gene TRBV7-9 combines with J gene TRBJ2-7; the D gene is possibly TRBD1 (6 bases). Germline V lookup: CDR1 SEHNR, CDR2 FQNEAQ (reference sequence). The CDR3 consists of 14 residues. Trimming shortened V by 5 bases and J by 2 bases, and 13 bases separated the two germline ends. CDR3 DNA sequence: TGTGCCAGCAGCACGGGACACCTTACCTACGAGCAGTACTTC. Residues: CASSTGHLTYEQYF.

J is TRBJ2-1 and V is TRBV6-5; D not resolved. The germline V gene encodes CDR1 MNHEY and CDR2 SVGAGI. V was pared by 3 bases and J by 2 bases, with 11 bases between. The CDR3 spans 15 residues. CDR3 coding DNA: TGTGCCAGCAGTTATCAGCCGGAAGCCTACAATGAGCAGTTCTTC. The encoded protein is CASSYQPEAYNEQFF.

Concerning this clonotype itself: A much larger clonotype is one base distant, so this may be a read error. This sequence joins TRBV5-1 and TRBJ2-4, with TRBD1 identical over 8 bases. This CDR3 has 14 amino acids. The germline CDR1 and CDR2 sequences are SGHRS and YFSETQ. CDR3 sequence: CVSSTLDRDGIQYF. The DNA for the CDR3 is TGCGTCAGCAGCACCCTGGACAGGGATGGCATTCAGTACTTC.

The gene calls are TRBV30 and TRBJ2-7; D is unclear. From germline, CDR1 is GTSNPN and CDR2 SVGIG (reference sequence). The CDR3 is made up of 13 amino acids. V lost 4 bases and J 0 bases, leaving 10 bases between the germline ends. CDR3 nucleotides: TGTGCCTGGAACAGATTTAACTCCTACGAGCAGTACTTC. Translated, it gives CAWNRFNSYEQYF.

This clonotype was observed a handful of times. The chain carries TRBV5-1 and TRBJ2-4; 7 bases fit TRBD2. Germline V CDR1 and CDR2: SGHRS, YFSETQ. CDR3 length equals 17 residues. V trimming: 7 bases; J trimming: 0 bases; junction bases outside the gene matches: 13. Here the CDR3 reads CASAAVAGVRAKNIQYF. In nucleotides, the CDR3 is TGCGCCAGCGCAGCCGTAGCGGGTGTAAGAGCCAAAAACATTCAGTACTTC.